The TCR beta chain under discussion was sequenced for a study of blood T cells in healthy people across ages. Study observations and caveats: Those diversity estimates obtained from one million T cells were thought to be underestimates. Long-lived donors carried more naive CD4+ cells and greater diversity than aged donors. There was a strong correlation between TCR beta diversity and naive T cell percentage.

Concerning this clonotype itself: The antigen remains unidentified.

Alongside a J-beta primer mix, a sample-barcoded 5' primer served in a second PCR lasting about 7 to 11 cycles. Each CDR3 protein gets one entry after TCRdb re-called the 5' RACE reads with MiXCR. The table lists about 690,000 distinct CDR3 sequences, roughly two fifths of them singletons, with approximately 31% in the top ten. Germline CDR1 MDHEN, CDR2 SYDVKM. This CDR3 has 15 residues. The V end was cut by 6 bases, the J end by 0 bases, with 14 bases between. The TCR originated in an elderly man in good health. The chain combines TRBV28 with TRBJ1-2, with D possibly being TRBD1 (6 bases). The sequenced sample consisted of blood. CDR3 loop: CASSPGTTTNYGYTF. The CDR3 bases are TGTGCCAGCAGCCCCGGGACAACAACTAACTATGGCTACACCTTC.